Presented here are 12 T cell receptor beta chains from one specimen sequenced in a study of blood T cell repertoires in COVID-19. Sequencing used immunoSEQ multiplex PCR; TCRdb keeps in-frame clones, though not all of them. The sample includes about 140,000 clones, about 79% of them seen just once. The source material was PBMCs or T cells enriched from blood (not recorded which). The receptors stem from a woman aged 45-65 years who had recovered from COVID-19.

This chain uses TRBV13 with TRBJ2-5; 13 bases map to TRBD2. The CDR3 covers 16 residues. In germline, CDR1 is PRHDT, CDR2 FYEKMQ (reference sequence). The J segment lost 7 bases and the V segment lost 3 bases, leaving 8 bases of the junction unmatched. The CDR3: CASSFYGTSGIGTQYF. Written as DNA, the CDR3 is TGTGCCAGCAGCTTCTACGGGACTAGCGGGATAGGGACCCAGTACTTC.

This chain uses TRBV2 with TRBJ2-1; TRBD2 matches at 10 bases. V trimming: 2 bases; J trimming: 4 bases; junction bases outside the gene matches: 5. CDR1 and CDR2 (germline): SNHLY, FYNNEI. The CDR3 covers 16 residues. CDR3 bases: TGTGCCAGCAGTGAAATTGGACTAGCGGATTACAATGAGCAGTTCTTC. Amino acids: CASSEIGLADYNEQFF.

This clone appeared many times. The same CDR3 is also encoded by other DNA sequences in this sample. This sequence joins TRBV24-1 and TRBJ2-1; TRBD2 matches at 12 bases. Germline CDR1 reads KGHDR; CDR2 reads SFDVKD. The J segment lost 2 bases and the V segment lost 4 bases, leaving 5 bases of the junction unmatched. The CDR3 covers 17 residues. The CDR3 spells CATSDPGTSGPYNEQFF. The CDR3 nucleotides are TGTGCCACCAGTGACCCAGGGACTAGCGGGCCCTACAATGAGCAGTTCTTC.

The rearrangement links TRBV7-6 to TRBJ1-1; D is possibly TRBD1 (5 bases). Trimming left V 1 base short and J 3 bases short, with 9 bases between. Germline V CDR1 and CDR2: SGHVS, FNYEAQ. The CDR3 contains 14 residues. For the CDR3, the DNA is TGTGCCAGCAGCTTAGGGCAGGGTGACACTGAAGCTTTCTTT. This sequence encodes CASSLGQGDTEAFF.

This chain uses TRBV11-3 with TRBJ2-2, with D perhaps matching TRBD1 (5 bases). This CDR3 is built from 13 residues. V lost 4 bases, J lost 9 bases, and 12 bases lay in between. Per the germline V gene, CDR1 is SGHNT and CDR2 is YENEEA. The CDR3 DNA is TGTGCCAGCAGCTATCAGGGTAACAGGGAGCTGTTTTTT. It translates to CASSYQGNRELFF.

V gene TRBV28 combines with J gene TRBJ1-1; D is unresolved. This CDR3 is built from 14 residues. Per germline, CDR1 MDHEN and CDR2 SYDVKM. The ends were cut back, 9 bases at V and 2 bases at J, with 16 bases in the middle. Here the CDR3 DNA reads TGTGCCAGTCCGGGAAATCTACCTAACACTGAAGCTTTCTTT. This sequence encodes CASPGNLPNTEAFF. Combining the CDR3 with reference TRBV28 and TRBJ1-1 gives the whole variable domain DVKVTQSSRYLVKRTGEKVFLECVQDMDHENMFWYRQDPGLGLRLIYFSYDVKMKEKGDIPEGYSVSREKKERFSLILESASTNQTSMYLCASPGNLPNTEAFFGQGTRLTVV.

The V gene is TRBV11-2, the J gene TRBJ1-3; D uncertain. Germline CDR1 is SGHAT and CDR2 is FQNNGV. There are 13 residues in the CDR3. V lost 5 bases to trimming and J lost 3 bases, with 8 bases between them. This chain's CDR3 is CASSPGDGNTIYF. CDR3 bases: TGTGCCAGCAGCCCCGGGGATGGAAACACCATATATTTT.

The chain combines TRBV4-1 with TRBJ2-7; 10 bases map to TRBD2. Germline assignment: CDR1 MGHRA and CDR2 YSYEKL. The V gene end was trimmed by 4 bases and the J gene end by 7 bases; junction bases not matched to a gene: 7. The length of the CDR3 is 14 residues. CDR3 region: CASSREGLAREQYF. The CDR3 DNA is TGCGCCAGCAGCCGGGAGGGACTAGCGCGGGAGCAGTACTTC.

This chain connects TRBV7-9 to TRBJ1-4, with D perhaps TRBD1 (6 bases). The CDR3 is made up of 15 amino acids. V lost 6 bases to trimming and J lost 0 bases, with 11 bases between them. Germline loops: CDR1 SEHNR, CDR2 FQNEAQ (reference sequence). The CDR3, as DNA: TGTGCCAGCAGTTCAGGACAGTCAACTAATGAAAAACTGTTTTTT. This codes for CASSSGQSTNEKLFF.

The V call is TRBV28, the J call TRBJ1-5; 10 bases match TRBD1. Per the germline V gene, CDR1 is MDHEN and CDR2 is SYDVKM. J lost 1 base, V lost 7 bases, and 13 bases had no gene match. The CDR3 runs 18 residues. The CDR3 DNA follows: TGTGCCAGCACCCAAGGGGGGACAGGGGTAGGAAGCAATCAGCCCCAGCATTTT. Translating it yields CASTQGGTGVGSNQPQHF.

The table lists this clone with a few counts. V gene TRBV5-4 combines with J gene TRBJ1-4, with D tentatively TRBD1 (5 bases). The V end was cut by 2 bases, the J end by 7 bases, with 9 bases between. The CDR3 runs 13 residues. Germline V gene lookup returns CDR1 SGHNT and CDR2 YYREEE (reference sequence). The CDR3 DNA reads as TGTGCCAGCAGCTTCGACAGAGCTGAAAAACTGTTTTTT. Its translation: CASSFDRAEKLFF.

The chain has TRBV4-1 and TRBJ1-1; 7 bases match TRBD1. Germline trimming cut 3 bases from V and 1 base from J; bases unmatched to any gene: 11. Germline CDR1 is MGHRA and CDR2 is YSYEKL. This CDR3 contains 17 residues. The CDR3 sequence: CASSHHRQGGRNTEAFF. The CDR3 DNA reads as TGCGCCAGCAGCCACCATCGACAGGGAGGACGGAACACTGAAGCTTTCTTT.